A single sample gave rise to the 20 T cell receptor beta chains below, sequenced in a study of T-cell reconstitution after alpha-beta-depleted transplantation in children. A TCRbeta library incorporating unique molecular identifiers was prepared. TCRdb ran MiXCR on the PCR reads and lists one entry per CDR3 protein. The sample shows about 980,000 distinct CDR3 sequences, about 29% of them seen only once. The input for sequencing was PBMCs, mostly from graft donor cells, taken 360 days after TCRalphabeta/CD19-depleted stem cell transplant. The source is a boy in the first two years of life who had a stem cell transplant for SCID, so the T cells may come from the graft donor.

The chain recombines TRBV12-3 or TRBV12-4 with TRBJ2-5; maybe TRBD2 (6 bases). This CDR3 is 16 amino acids long. V was cut by 5 bases and J by 0 bases, with 16 bases left in between. The CDR3 sequence is CASSRGLIRDQETQYF. The DNA of the CDR3 is TGTGCCAGCAGTCGCGGACTAATAAGGGACCAAGAGACCCAGTACTTC.

The rearrangement joins TRBV15 to TRBJ2-3, with 8 positions matching TRBD2. CDR1 and CDR2 from the germline V gene are LNHNV and YYDKDF (reference sequence). The CDR3 loop spans 16 amino acids. The J segment lost 1 base and the V segment lost 4 bases, leaving 7 bases of the junction unmatched. The CDR3, as DNA: TGTGCCACCAGCACACGACTAGCGCCTCGCACAGATACGCAGTATTTT. It translates to CATSTRLAPRTDTQYF.

This clonotype showed up just a few times. The V call is TRBV7-2, the J call TRBJ2-3; D not resolved. Germline V gene data show CDR1 as SGHTA and CDR2 as FQGNSA. This CDR3 region has 12 residues. V was pared by 5 bases and J by 4 bases, with 7 bases between. The CDR3 protein is CASSLISDTQYF. CDR3 nucleotide sequence: TGTGCCAGCAGCCTGATCTCAGATACGCAGTATTTT. Looking up the rest from reference TRBV7-2 and TRBJ2-3 gives the full variable domain: GAGVSQSPSNKVTEKGKDVELRCDPISGHTALYWYRQSLGQGLEFLIYFQGNSAPDKSGLPSDRFSAERTGGSVSTLTIQRTQQEDSAVYLCASSLISDTQYFGPGTRLTVL.

V usage is TRBV24-1 and J usage is TRBJ2-1, with 7 bases lining up with TRBD1. V trimming: 4 bases; J trimming: 8 bases; junction bases outside the gene matches: 4. The CDR3 spans 13 residues. CDR1 KGHDR and CDR2 SFDVKD come from the germline V gene. CDR3 sequence (DNA): TGTGCCACCAGTGAAGACAGGGCGGATGAGCAGTTCTTC. Its translation is CATSEDRADEQFF.

This clonotype appeared a few times. The chain carries TRBV29-1 and TRBJ2-3, with unresolved D. V lost 0 bases to trimming and J lost 5 bases, with 6 bases between them. The CDR3 loop spans 12 amino acids. Germline lookup yields CDR1 SQVTM and CDR2 ANQGSEA. For the CDR3, the DNA is TGCAGCGTTGAAGAAAGCGTAGATACGCAGTATTTT. It is translated as CSVEESVDTQYF.

This clonotype showed up just a few times. This chain joins TRBV6-5 and TRBJ2-2, with TRBD1 identical over 7 bases. V shed 5 bases, J shed 3 bases, and the junction held 9 bases outside the gene matches. The CDR3 extends over 16 amino acids. CDR1 and CDR2 from the germline V gene are MNHEY and SVGAGI. Here the CDR3 reads CASSHLDRLDTGELFF. The CDR3 nucleotides read TGTGCCAGCAGTCACCTGGACAGGCTTGACACCGGGGAGCTGTTTTTT.

This sequence joins TRBV12-3 or TRBV12-4 and TRBJ2-1, with 8 bases identical to TRBD1. V was pared by 6 bases and J by 6 bases, with 7 bases of the junction left unmatched. The CDR3 runs to 14 residues. CDR3 region: CASRRDRIVNEQFF. Written as DNA, the CDR3 is TGTGCCAGCAGGCGGGACAGGATCGTCAATGAGCAGTTCTTC.

The chain is built from TRBV10-3 and TRBJ1-5; a weak D match, TRBD1 (6 bases). CDR3 length equals 13 residues. Germline CDR1 ENHRY, CDR2 SYGVKD. The V end lost 7 bases, the J end lost 2 bases, and 9 bases lay between the germline ends. CDR3 protein: CAIKGEGNQPQHF. The CDR3 nucleotides are TGTGCCATCAAGGGGGAAGGCAATCAGCCCCAGCATTTT.

The chain couples TRBV20-1 to TRBJ1-1; 7 bases align to TRBD1. The CDR3 contains 14 residues. Looked up from germline, CDR1 is DFQATT and CDR2 is SNEGSKA (reference sequence). The J segment lost 1 base and the V segment lost 2 bases, leaving 4 bases of the junction unmatched. The CDR3 DNA reads as TGCAGTGCTAGATCCGGGACAGCGAACACTGAAGCTTTCTTT. Protein product: CSARSGTANTEAFF.

This clonotype was seen only a few times. The chain employs TRBV3-1 and TRBJ2-5; 7 positions match TRBD2. The CDR3 runs 16 residues. V shed 3 bases, J shed 9 bases, and the junction held 16 bases outside the gene matches. CDR1 and CDR2 (germline): LGHDT, YNNKEL (reference sequence). The CDR3 sequence is CASSQVPNGGLVAQYF. The CDR3 region has the DNA TGTGCCAGCAGCCAGGTGCCGAACGGGGGGTTGGTGGCCCAGTACTTC.

The V and J genes are TRBV6-2 or TRBV6-3 and TRBJ2-5, with D perhaps given as TRBD1 or TRBD2 (5 bases each). The CDR3 extends over 14 amino acids. V was cut by 8 bases and J by 1 base, with 14 bases left in between. Per germline, CDR1 MNHEY and CDR2 SVGEGT. CDR3 in DNA: TGTGCCAGCCGCTGGGACGGAACCCAAGAGACCCAGTACTTC. This codes for CASRWDGTQETQYF.

This rearrangement joins TRBV20-1 to TRBJ1-3; D call uncertain. The CDR3 contains 13 residues. Germline values: CDR1 DFQATT, CDR2 SNEGSKA (reference sequence). V lost 1 base, J lost 0 bases, and 4 bases lay in between. Written as DNA, the CDR3 is TGCAGTGCTAGAGGGGACTCTGGAAACACCATATATTTT. Protein: CSARGDSGNTIYF.

The chain links TRBV13 to TRBJ2-1, with TRBD2 matching over 15 bases. After removal of 5 bases from V and 16 bases from J, the junction contained 9 bases not matched to a gene. CDR3 size: 14 residues. Germline lookup yields CDR1 PRHDT and CDR2 FYEKMQ (reference sequence). The CDR3 DNA sequence: TGTGCCAGCAGCCTCCGGACTAGCGGGGGGGCAGAATTCTTC. Translating it yields CASSLRTSGGAEFF.

This clonotype was detected only a few times. V usage is TRBV11-2 and J usage is TRBJ2-7, with D unclear. The CDR3 runs 16 residues. Germline V gives CDR1 SGHAT, CDR2 FQNNGV. Deletions cut 2 bases from V and 0 bases from J, with 14 bases between. CDR3 bases: TGTGCCAGCAGCTTAACCCGTCTTCTCCCCTCCTACGAGCAGTACTTC. Encoded protein: CASSLTRLLPSYEQYF.

V gene TRBV7-2 combines with J gene TRBJ2-3, with D maybe TRBD1 (5 bases). Trimming removed 4 bases at V and 2 bases at J, with 10 bases between. CDR1 and CDR2 (germline): SGHTA, FQGNSA. The CDR3 covers 14 residues. CDR3 DNA sequence: TGTGCCAGCAGCTCCACAGGAGACACAGATACGCAGTATTTT. Amino acid sequence: CASSSTGDTDTQYF.

In its sample, this clonotype was seen a few times. The CDR3: CASSLGASGLQETQYF. The CDR3 nucleotides read TGCGCCAGCAGCTTGGGGGCTAGCGGACTCCAAGAGACCCAGTACTTC. V usage is TRBV5-1 and J usage is TRBJ2-5, with TRBD2 matching over 7 bases. With 0 bases clipped from V and 1 base from J, the junction kept 6 bases outside the gene matches. The CDR3 runs 16 residues. CDR1 is SGHRS, CDR2 YFSETQ, per germline.

This clonotype occurred a few times. The chain links TRBV6-5 to TRBJ1-5; maybe TRBD1 (5 bases). CDR3 length: 18 amino acids. CDR1 is MNHEY and CDR2 is SVGAGI in the germline V gene. With 6 bases removed from V and 4 bases from J, the gap between germline ends came to 25 bases. CDR3 region: CASSPAKNTRDRNQPQHF. The CDR3 bases are TGTGCCAGCAGCCCCGCAAAAAATACACGGGACCGGAATCAGCCCCAGCATTTT.

This clonotype was seen only a few times. The chain is built from TRBV15 and TRBJ2-1; weak D call: TRBD1 (6 bases). Trimming removed 1 base from V and 3 bases from J, with 13 bases in between. CDR3 length equals 16 residues. The germline V gene has CDR1 LNHNV and CDR2 YYDKDF (reference sequence). CDR3 amino acids: CATSRVYGGGYNEQFF. CDR3 nucleotide sequence: TGTGCCACCAGCAGAGTTTATGGGGGCGGCTACAATGAGCAGTTCTTC. Drawing the rest from reference TRBV15 and TRBJ2-1, the complete variable domain is DAMVIQNPRYQVTQFGKPVTLSCSQTLNHNVMYWYQQKSSQAPKLLFHYYDKDFNNEADTPDNFQSRRPNTSFCFLDIRSPGLGDTAMYLCATSRVYGGGYNEQFFGPGTRLTVL.

This clonotype was seen only a few times. The chain joins TRBV20-1 to TRBJ2-3, with 8 bases aligning to TRBD2. After removal of 3 bases from V and 5 bases from J, the junction contained 4 bases not matched to a gene. Germline V CDR1 and CDR2: DFQATT, SNEGSKA (reference sequence). CDR3 size: 13 residues. The CDR3 loop reads CSASASGQDTQYF. CDR3 sequence (DNA): TGCAGTGCTAGTGCTAGCGGGCAAGATACGCAGTATTTT.

V usage is TRBV28 and J usage is TRBJ2-2, with D possibly matching TRBD2 (5 bases). The CDR3 runs to 14 residues. Per the germline V gene, CDR1 is MDHEN and CDR2 is SYDVKM. The ends were cut back, 10 bases at V and 3 bases at J, with 15 bases in the middle. This CDR3 reads CATHRGRYTGELFF. CDR3 in DNA: TGTGCCACCCACCGAGGGCGGTACACCGGGGAGCTGTTTTTT.